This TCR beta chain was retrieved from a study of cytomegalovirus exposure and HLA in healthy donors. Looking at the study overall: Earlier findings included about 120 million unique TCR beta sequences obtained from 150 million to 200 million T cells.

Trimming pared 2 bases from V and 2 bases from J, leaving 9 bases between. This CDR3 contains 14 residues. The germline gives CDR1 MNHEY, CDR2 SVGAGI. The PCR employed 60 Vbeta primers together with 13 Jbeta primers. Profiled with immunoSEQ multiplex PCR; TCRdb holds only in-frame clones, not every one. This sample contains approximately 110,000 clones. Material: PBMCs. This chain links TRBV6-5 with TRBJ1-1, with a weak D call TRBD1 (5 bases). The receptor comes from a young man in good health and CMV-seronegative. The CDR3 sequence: CASSYDRLNTEAFF. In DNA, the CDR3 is TGTGCCAGCAGTTACGACAGACTCAACACTGAAGCTTTCTTT.